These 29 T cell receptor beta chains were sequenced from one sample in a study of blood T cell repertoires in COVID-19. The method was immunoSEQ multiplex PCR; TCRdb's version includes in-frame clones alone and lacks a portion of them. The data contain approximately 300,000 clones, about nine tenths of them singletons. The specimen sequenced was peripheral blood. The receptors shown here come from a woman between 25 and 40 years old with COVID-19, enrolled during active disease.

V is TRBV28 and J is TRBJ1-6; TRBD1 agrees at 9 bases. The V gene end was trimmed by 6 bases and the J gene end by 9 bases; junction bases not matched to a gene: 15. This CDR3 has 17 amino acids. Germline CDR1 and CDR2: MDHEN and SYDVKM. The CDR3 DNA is TGTGCCAGCAGCCGAATCCCGGGACAGGGATGGGGTTCACCCCTCCACTTT. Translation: CASSRIPGQGWGSPLHF. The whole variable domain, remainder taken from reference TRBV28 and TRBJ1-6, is DVKVTQSSRYLVKRTGEKVFLECVQDMDHENMFWYRQDPGLGLRLIYFSYDVKMKEKGDIPEGYSVSREKKERFSLILESASTNQTSMYLCASSRIPGQGWGSPLHFGNGTRLTVT.

CDR3 protein: CASSPGVAYEQYF. The CDR3, as DNA: TGTGCCAGCAGCCCGGGGGTTGCCTACGAGCAGTACTTC. The rearrangement uses TRBV7-9 and TRBJ2-7; D may be TRBD2 (6 bases). The V end was cut by 5 bases, the J end by 2 bases, with 10 bases between. The germline V gene has CDR1 SEHNR and CDR2 FQNEAQ (reference sequence). There are 13 residues in the CDR3.

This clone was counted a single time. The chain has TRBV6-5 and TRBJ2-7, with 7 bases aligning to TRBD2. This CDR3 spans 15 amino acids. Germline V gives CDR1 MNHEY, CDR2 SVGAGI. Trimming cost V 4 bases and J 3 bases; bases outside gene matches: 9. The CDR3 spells CASSWEGVIGYEQYF. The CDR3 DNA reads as TGTGCCAGCAGTTGGGAGGGAGTAATAGGCTACGAGCAGTACTTC.

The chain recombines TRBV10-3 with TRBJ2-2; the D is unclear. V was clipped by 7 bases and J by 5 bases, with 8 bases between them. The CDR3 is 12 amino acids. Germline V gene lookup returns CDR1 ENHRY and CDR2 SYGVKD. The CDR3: CAITPGTGELFF. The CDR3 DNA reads TGTGCCATCACGCCCGGGACCGGGGAGCTGTTTTTT.

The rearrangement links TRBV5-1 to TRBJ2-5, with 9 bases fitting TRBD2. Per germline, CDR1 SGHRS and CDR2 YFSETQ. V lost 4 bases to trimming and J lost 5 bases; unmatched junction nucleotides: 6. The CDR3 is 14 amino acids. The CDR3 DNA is TGCGCCAGCAGCGGCGGACTAGCGTCGGAGACCCAGTACTTC. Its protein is CASSGGLASETQYF.

DNA of the CDR3: TGTGCCAGCAGCTTGGGGAGCTCAGATACGCAGTATTTT. Translating it yields CASSLGSSDTQYF. This chain joins TRBV7-3 and TRBJ2-3, with D possibly being TRBD2 (5 bases). The germline V and J ends were trimmed by 3 bases and 4 bases, with 8 bases remaining between them. The CDR3 sequence is 13 residues long. Looked up from germline, CDR1 is SGHTA and CDR2 is FQGTGA.

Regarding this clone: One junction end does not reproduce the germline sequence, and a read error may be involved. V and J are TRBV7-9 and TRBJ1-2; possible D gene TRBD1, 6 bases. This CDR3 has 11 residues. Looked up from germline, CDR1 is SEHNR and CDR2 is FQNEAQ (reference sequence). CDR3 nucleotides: TGTGCCAGCAGCTCACGACAGGAGCCGCTCTTC. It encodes CASSSRQEPLF.

CDR3 loop: CSVGGTGGNYGYTF. DNA of the CDR3: TGCAGCGTTGGGGGGACAGGGGGTAACTATGGCTACACCTTC. V and J are TRBV29-1 and TRBJ1-2, with 11 nucleotides matching TRBD1. Looked up from germline, CDR1 is SQVTM and CDR2 is ANQGSEA. CDR3 length equals 14 residues. Germline trimming cut 4 bases from V and 1 base from J; bases unmatched to any gene: 2.

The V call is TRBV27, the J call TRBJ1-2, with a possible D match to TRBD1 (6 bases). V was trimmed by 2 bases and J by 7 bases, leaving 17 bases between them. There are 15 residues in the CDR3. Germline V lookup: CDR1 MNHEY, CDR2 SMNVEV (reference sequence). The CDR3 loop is CASSLRWGPTRGYTF. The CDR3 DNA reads TGTGCCAGCAGTTTAAGATGGGGGCCGACGCGTGGCTACACCTTC.

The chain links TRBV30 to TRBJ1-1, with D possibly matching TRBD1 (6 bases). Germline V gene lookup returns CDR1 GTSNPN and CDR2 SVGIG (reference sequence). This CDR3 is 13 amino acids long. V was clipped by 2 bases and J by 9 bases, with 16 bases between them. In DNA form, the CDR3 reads TGTGCCTGGAGTATCTCGGGGGGCGCGAAAGCTTTCTTT. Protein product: CAWSISGGAKAFF. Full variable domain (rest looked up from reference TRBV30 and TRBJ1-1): SQTIHQWPATLVQPVGSPLSLECTVEGTSNPNLYWYRQAAGRGLQLLFYSVGIGQISSEVPQNLSASRPQDRQFILSSKKLLLSDSGFYLCAWSISGGAKAFFGQGTRLTVV.

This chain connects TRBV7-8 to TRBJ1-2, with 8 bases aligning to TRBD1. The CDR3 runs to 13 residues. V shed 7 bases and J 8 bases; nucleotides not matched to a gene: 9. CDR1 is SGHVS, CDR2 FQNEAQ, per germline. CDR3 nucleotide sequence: TGTGCCAGCAAACCCGCAGGGGGCTACGGCTACACCTTC. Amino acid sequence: CASKPAGGYGYTF.

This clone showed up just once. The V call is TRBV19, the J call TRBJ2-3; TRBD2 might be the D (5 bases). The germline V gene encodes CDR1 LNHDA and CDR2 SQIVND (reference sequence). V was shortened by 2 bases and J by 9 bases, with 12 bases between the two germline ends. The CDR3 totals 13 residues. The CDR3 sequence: CASSILRVGTQYF. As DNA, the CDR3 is TGTGCCAGTAGTATATTGAGGGTCGGGACGCAGTATTTT. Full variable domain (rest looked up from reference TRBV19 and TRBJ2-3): DGGITQSPKYLFRKEGQNVTLSCEQNLNHDAMYWYRQDPGQGLRLIYYSQIVNDFQKGDIAEGYSVSREKKESFPLTVTSAQKNPTAFYLCASSILRVGTQYFGPGTRLTVL.

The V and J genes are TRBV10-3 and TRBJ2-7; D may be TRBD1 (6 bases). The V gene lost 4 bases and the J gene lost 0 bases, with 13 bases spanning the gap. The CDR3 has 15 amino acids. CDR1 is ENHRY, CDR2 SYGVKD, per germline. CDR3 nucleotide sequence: TGTGCCATCAGTGGTACAGGGTCAAACTCCTACGAGCAGTACTTC. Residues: CAISGTGSNSYEQYF.

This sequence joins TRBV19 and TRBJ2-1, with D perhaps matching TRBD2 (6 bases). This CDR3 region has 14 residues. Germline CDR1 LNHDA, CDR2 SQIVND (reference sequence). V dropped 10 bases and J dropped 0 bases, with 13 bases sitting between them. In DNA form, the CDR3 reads TGTGCCACTAGAGGAGGGAGCTCCTACAATGAGCAGTTCTTC. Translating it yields CATRGGSSYNEQFF.

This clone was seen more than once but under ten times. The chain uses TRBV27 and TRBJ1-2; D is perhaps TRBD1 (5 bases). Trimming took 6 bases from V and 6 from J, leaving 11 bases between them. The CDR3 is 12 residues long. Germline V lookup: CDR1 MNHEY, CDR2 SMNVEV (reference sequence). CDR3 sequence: CASRLGADGYTF. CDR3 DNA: TGTGCCAGCAGGTTAGGGGCGGATGGCTACACCTTC.

CDR3 loop: CSVLDRGRYGYTF. The CDR3 coding sequence is TGCAGCGTCCTAGACAGGGGCCGATATGGCTACACCTTC. The gene calls are TRBV29-1 and TRBJ1-2, with 8 bases aligning to TRBD1. CDR3 length equals 13 residues. Losses at the gene ends were 6 bases for V and 5 bases for J; bases not matched to a gene: 8. From germline, CDR1 is SQVTM and CDR2 ANQGSEA.

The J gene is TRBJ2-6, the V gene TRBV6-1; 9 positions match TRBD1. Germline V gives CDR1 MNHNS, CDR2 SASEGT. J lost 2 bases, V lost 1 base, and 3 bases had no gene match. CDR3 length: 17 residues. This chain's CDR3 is CASSEVQGATGANVLTF. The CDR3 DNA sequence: TGTGCCAGCAGTGAAGTACAGGGGGCCACTGGGGCCAACGTCCTGACTTTC.

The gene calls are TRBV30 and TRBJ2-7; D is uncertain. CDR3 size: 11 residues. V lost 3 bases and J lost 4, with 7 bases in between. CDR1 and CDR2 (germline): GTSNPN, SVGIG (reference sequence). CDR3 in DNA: TGTGCCTGGAGCACCAGGTACGAGCAGTACTTC. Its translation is CAWSTRYEQYF.

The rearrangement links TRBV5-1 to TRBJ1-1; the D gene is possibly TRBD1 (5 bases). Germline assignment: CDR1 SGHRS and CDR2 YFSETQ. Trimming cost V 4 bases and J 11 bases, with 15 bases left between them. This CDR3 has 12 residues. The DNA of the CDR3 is TGCGCCAGCAGCGGGCAGGGTGTGTTGGCTTTCTTT. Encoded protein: CASSGQGVLAFF.

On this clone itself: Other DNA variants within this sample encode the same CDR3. CDR3 sequence: CASSLSGDTQYF. In nucleotides, the CDR3 is TGCGCCAGCAGCCTTAGCGGGGATACGCAGTATTTT. The chain uses TRBV5-1 and TRBJ2-3, with 7 bases fitting TRBD2. The CDR3 is 12 residues long. The V and J ends lost 4 bases and 6 bases, in that order; junction bases with no gene match: 2. The germline CDR1 and CDR2 sequences are SGHRS and YFSETQ. Full variable domain (remainder filled in from reference TRBV5-1 and TRBJ2-3): KAGVTQTPRYLIKTRGQQVTLSCSPISGHRSVSWYQQTPGQGLQFLFEYFSETQRNKGNFPGRFSGRQFSNSRSEMNVSTLELGDSALYLCASSLSGDTQYFGPGTRLTVL.

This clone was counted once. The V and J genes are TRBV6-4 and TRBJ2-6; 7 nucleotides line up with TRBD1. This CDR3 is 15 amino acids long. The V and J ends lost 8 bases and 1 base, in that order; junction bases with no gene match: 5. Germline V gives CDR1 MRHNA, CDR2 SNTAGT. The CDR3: CASQPQGSGANVLTF. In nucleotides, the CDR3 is TGTGCCAGCCAACCACAGGGGTCTGGGGCCAACGTCCTGACTTTC.

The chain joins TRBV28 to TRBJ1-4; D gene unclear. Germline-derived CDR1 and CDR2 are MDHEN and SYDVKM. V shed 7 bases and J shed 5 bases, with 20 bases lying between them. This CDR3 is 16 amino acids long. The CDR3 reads CASNSPSAGLNEKLFF. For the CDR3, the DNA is TGTGCCAGCAACTCCCCGTCGGCAGGTTTAAATGAAAAACTGTTTTTT.

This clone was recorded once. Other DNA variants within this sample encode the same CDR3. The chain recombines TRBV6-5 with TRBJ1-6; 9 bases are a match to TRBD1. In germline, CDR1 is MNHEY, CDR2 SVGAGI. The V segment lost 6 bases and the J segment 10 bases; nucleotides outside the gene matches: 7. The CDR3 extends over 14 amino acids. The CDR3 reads CASSSTGGGSPLHF. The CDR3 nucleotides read TGTGCCAGCAGCTCGACAGGGGGGGGATCACCCCTCCACTTT.

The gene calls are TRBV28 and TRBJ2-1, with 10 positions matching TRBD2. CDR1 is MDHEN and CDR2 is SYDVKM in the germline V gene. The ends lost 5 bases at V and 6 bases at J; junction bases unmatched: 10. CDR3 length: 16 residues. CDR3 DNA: TGTGCCAGCAGTCCCTTCGGAAGCGGGAGGGCCAATGAGCAGTTCTTC. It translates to CASSPFGSGRANEQFF.

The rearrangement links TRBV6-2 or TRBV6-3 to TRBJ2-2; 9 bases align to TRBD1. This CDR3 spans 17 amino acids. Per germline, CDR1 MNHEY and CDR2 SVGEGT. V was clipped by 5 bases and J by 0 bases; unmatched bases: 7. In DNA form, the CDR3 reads TGTGCCAGCAGTCTACGTGGACAGGGGTCGAACACCGGGGAGCTGTTTTTT. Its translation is CASSLRGQGSNTGELFF.

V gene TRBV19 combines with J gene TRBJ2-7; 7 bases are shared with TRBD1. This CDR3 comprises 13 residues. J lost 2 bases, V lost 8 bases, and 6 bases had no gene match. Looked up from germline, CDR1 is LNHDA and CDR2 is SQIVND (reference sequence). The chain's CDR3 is CASGGQGAYEQYF. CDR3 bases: TGTGCCAGTGGGGGCCAGGGGGCCTACGAGCAGTACTTC.

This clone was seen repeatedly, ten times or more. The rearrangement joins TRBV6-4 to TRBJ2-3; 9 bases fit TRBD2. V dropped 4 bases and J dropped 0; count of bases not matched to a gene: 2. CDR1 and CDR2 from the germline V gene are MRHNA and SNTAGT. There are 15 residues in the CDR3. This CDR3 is CASSVAGDSTDTQYF. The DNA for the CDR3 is TGTGCCAGCAGTGTAGCGGGAGATAGCACAGATACGCAGTATTTT.

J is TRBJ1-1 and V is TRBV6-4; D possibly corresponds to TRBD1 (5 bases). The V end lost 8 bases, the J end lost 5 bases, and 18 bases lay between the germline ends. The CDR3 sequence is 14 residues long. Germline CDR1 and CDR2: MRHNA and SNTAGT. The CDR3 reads CASHQIGGGTEAFF. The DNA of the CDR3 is TGTGCCAGCCACCAAATTGGGGGAGGGACTGAAGCTTTCTTT.

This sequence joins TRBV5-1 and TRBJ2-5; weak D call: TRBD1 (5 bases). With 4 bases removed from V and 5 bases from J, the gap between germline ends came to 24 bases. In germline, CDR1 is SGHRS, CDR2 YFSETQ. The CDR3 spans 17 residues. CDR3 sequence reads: CASSPPAPRWGSETQYF. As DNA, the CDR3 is TGCGCCAGCAGCCCCCCGGCACCCCGGTGGGGCTCGGAGACCCAGTACTTC.